This T cell receptor (beta chain) derives from a study of beta chain features in type 1 diabetes. For the study at large: Patients were similar to healthy donors in age and gender (as well as in cell yields).

Reverse transcribing all isolated RNA meant expressed TCRB transcripts were sequenced. Assay: immunoSEQ multiplex PCR; the TCRdb copy retains only in-frame clones and omits some. Found here are fewer than 900,000 clones, 17% of them singletons; the top ten hold around 0.02%. This CDR3 contains 14 residues. CDR1 and CDR2 (germline): MNHEY, SVGAGI. Trimming took 8 bases from V and 2 from J; bases not matched to a gene: 7. Sequencing was performed on naive CD4+ T cells from blood. The rearrangement joins TRBV6-5 to TRBJ2-3; 7 positions agree with TRBD2. The receptor was derived from a woman aged 18-29 years in good health. The CDR3 DNA is TGTGCCAGCTTTGGGAGCGGGGACACAGATACGCAGTATTTT. Its translation is CASFGSGDTDTQYF.